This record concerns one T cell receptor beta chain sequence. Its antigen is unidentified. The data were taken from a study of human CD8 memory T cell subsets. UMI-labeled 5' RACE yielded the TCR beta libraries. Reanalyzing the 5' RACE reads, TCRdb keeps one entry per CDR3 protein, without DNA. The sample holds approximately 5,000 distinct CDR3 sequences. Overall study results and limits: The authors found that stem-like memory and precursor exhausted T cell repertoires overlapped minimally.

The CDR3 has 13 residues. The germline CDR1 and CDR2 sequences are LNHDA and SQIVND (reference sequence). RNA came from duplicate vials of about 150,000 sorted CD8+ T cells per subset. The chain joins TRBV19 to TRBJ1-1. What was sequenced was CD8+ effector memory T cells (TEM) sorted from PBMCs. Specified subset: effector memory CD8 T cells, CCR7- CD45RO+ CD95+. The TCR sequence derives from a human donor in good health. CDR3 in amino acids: CASSLGSSTEAFF.